This record concerns one T cell receptor beta chain sequence. The antigen is not known. Measured with immunoSEQ multiplex PCR; TCRdb has only the in-frame clones, and not every one. Of roughly 150,000 clones listed, less than 95% are singletons. The entry originates in a study of T cell responses to AZD1222 COVID-19 vaccine. This CDR3 has 17 amino acids. Trimming shortened V by 0 bases and J by 0 bases, and 15 bases separated the two germline ends. Germline CDR1 SEHNR, CDR2 FQNEAQ (reference sequence). General observations from the study: The donor cohort was predominantly white British with a female majority, and clonal diversity may have been underestimated. Scientists sampled the repertoires only once the peak T cell response had passed. Baseline seropositivity occurred in only six or seven AZD1222 recipients.

The gene calls are TRBV7-9 and TRBJ2-7; the D gene is possibly TRBD2 (6 bases). The specimen comprised peripheral blood, sampled on day 0 of AZD1222 vaccination. This TCR derives from an adult in good health. This chain's CDR3 is CASSLARGRRNSYEQYF. The CDR3 nucleotides read TGTGCCAGCAGCTTAGCGCGGGGACGGCGAAACTCCTACGAGCAGTACTTC.